The clone carrying this T cell receptor (beta chain) was seen only a few times. The antigen remains undetermined. Trimming at V came to 0 bases and at J to 9 bases, leaving 12 bases not matched to a gene. The CDR3 loop spans 16 amino acids. In TCRdb, the 5' RACE reads were re-called with MiXCR into one record per CDR3 protein. The sample lists approximately 300,000 distinct CDR3 sequences, about 15% occurring once. The sample originates from a study of T-cell memory formation after mild COVID-19. Study-wide results and caveats: Detection of some responders pre-infection suggested pre-existing cross-reactive memory T cells participated. A second wave expanding day 15 to 37 was CD4+-biased; contracting clones were balanced.

Material for sequencing was PBMCs or a T cell subset sorted from them (not recorded which). The clonotype was recovered from a man aged 18 to 35 who had mild COVID-19 (a few samples of this study predate the infection). Cell type and time point are not known. The chain employs TRBV6-7 and TRBJ2-7; 9 bases are shared with TRBD2. TRBV6-7 is noted as an ORF with a role that remains uncertain. The CDR3: CASSYSKAGGPLAQYV. Here the CDR3 DNA reads TGTGCCAGCAGTTACTCGAAGGCGGGGGGGCCGTTGGCGCAGTACGTC.